This TCR beta chain was obtained from a study of long-term antiretroviral therapy in people with HIV. About the research overall: About a decade before 2015, the earliest samples were taken when ART was typically delayed.

Comments on this clone: Its antigen is currently unknown.

This CDR3 has 13 residues. V shed 5 bases and J shed 8 bases, with 16 bases lying between them. CDR1 and CDR2 from the germline V gene are SGHRS and YFSETQ. Study results and limitations: On ART adherence, viral resistance or therapy changes, no data were available. Comparison with controls showed narrower CDR3 length ranges in HIV repertoires.

The assay used was immunoSEQ (version v3.0), run at survey level. Clones were sequenced by immunoSEQ multiplex PCR, and TCRdb holds only the in-frame ones, with some missing. The sample lists tens of thousands of clones; approximately 76% were seen once. The chain carries TRBV5-1 and TRBJ1-1; D perhaps matches TRBD1 (5 bases). The TCR sequence derives from a woman aged 35 to 49 with HIV. The input for sequencing was unsorted PBMCs, taken approximately 1.8 years before starting antiretroviral therapy. DNA of the CDR3: TGCGCCAGCAGTTACAGCGGGACTTCAGAAGCTTTCTTT. Amino acids: CASSYSGTSEAFF.